The rows below give T cell receptor beta chains drawn from one sample of a study of cytomegalovirus exposure and HLA in healthy donors. Measured with immunoSEQ multiplex PCR; TCRdb has only the in-frame clones, and not every one. The sample data list approximately 150,000 clones. Sequenced input: PBMCs. Every receptor here comes from a woman aged 40 to 50 in good health and CMV-seronegative. Each CDR3 is given without its conserved first and last residue.

13	TRBV11-3	TRBJ2-3	ASSRRQGAADTQY
12	TRBV28	TRBJ2-3	ASSLSAGRDTQY
15	TRBV19	TRBJ1-2	ASSIGWGTGESYGYT
14	TRBV7-3	TRBJ2-2	ASSLTGTQNTGELF
12	TRBV5-3	TRBJ2-3	ARSWGRDTDTQY
11	TRBV5-1	TRBJ1-6	ASSFDRDSPLH
13	TRBV29-1	TRBJ2-7	SVEEGPSGHYEQY
16	TRBV5-6	TRBJ1-2	ASSLNRPLRRKRYGYT
12	TRBV11-2	TRBJ1-5	ASSLGESNQPQH
11	TRBV27	TRBJ1-1	ASSRGGRTEAF
12	TRBV19	TRBJ1-2	ASSLQTGIDGYT
14	TRBV7-2	TRBJ2-3	ASSFLAGGLLDTQY
11	TRBV27	TRBJ1-1	ASSWTGRSGAF
12	TRBV6-5	TRBJ1-1	ASSYSSGFTEAF
13	TRBV9	TRBJ1-3	ASSLVQSSGNTIY
13	TRBV5-1	TRBJ2-2	ASSLEFGGTGELF
12	TRBV9	TRBJ1-3	ASSVDRGGNTIY
13	TRBV4-1	TRBJ1-1	ASSQDAAYGTEAF
9	TRBV10-3	TRBJ1-1	ATRQTTEAF
14	TRBV2	TRBJ1-5	ASRTGGTLSNQPQH
15	TRBV19	TRBJ1-5	ASRSLSGTFSNQPQH
16	TRBV19	TRBJ1-2	ASSTPPGTGGYYYGYT
13	TRBV27	TRBJ2-1	ASTLRTSSYNEQF
13	TRBV6-5	TRBJ1-2	ASSPSQGALYGYT
14	TRBV18	TRBJ1-5	ASSPRQGAGRQPQH
13	TRBV19	TRBJ2-2	ATRRGRLSTGELF
11	TRBV10-1	TRBJ1-2	ASSESSVRGYT
17	TRBV5-1	TRBJ2-1	ASSLSFIGGVRASDEQF
12	TRBV5-1	TRBJ2-3	ASSLGLDTDTQY
14	TRBV15	TRBJ1-4	ATSKGLTATNEKLF
13	TRBV4-3	TRBJ2-1	ASSQDPAGEDEQF
11	TRBV19	TRBJ2-3	ASTRPDTDTQY
11	TRBV18	TRBJ1-2	ASSPDREDGYT
13	TRBV11-2	TRBJ2-5	ASSRGTGGGETQY
13	TRBV7-2	TRBJ2-1	ASSSRKRGGNEQF
10	TRBV6-6	TRBJ1-5	ASSYWSEPQH
13	TRBV27	TRBJ2-3	ASSLGGSYTDTQY
13	TRBV7-3	TRBJ2-7	ASSPSGGASYEQY
11	TRBV19	TRBJ1-2	ASWMGQSYGYT
12	TRBV7-3	TRBJ2-7	ASSSGLVGDEQY
13	TRBV7-2	TRBJ1-6	ASTLGGLFNSPLH
10	TRBV6-5	TRBJ1-2	ASARDSYGYT